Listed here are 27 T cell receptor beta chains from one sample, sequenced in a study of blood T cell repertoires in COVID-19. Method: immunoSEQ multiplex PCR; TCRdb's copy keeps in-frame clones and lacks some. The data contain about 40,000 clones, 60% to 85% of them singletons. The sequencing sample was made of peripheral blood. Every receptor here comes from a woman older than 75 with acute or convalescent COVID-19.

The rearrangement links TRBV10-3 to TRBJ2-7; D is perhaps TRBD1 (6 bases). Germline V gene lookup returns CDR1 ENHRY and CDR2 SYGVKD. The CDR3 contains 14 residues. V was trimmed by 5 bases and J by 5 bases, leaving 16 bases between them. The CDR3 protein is CAISLTGTTHEQYF. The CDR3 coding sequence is TGTGCCATCAGTCTAACCGGGACAACCCACGAGCAGTACTTC.

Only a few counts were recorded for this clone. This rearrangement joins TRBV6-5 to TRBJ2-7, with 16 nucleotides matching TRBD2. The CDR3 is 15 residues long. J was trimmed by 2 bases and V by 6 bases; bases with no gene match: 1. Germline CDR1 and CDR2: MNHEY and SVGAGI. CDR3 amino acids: CASRGTSGRAYEQYF. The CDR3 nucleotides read TGTGCCAGCAGAGGGACTAGCGGGAGGGCCTACGAGCAGTACTTC.

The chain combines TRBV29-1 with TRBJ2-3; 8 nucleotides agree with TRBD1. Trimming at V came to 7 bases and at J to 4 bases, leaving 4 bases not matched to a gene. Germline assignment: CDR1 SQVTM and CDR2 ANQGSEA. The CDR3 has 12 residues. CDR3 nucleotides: TGCAGCGGGACAGGGTCGGCAGATACGCAGTATTTT. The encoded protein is CSGTGSADTQYF.

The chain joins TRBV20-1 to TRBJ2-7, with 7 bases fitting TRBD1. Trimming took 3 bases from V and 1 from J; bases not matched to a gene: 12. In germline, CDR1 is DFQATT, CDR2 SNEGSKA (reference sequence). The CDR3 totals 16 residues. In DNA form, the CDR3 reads TGCAGTGCTAGTGTTCTAACAGGGGCGCGATCCTACGAGCAGTACTTC. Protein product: CSASVLTGARSYEQYF.

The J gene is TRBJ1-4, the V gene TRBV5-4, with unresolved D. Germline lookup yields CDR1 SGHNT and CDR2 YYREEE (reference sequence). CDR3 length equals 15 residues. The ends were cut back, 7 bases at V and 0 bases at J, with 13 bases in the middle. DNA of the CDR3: TGTGCCAGCTTCCCCATGGGCGCAACTAATGAAAAACTGTTTTTT. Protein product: CASFPMGATNEKLFF.

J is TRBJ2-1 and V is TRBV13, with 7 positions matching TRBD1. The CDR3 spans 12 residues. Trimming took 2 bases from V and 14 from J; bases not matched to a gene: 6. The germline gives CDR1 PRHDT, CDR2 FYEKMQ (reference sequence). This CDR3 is CASSLPGQVKFF. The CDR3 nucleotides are TGTGCCAGCAGCTTACCCGGACAGGTTAAGTTCTTC.

The CDR3 region is CASSLWGTGGGNTIYF. Here the CDR3 DNA reads TGTGCCAGCAGCTTGTGGGGGACAGGGGGTGGAAACACCATATATTTT. The J gene is TRBJ1-3, the V gene TRBV5-5, with TRBD1 matching 11 bases. The length of the CDR3 is 16 residues. Germline values: CDR1 SGHKS, CDR2 YYEKEE (reference sequence). The V gene end was trimmed by 1 base and the J gene end by 3 bases; junction bases not matched to a gene: 3.

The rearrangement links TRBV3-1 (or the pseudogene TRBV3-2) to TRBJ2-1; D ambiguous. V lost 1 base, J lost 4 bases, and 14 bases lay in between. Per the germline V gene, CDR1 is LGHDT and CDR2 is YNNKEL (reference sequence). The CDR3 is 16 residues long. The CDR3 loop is CASSQVRRGLYNEQFF. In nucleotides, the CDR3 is TGTGCCAGCAGCCAAGTACGGCGCGGCCTATACAATGAGCAGTTCTTC.

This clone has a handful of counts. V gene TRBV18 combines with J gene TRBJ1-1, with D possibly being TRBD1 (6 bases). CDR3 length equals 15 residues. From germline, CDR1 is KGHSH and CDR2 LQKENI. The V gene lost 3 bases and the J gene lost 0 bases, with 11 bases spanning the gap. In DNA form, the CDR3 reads TGTGCCAGCTCACCGGGGCAGGGGATGAACACTGAAGCTTTCTTT. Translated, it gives CASSPGQGMNTEAFF.

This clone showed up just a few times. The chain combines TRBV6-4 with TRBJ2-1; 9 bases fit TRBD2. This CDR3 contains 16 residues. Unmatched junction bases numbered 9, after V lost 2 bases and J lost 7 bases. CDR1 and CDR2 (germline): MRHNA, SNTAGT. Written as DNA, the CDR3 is TGTGCCAGCAGTGACGGGTTAGCGGGAGCAGGAAATGAGCAGTTCTTC. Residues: CASSDGLAGAGNEQFF.

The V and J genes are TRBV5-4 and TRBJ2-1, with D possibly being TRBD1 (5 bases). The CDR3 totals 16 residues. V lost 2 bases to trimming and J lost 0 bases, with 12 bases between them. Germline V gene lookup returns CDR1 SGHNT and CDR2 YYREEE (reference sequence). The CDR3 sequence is CASSFRVVNSYNEQFF. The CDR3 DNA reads TGTGCCAGCAGCTTCAGGGTAGTGAACTCCTACAATGAGCAGTTCTTC.

The CDR3 loop reads CASSLVGGEDSPLHF. CDR3 DNA: TGCGCCAGCAGCTTGGTAGGGGGTGAGGATTCACCCCTCCACTTT. The chain couples TRBV5-1 to TRBJ1-6, with D perhaps TRBD1 (6 bases). V lost 0 bases and J 8 bases, leaving 12 bases between the germline ends. The CDR3 contains 15 residues. Germline loops: CDR1 SGHRS, CDR2 YFSETQ.

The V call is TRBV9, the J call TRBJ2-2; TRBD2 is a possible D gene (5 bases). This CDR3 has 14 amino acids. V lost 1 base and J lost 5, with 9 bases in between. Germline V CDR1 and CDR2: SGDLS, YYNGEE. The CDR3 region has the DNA TGTGCCAGCAGCGTAATTCCGGGGACCGGGGAGCTGTTTTTT. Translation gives CASSVIPGTGELFF. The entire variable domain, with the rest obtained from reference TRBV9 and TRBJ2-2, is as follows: DSGVTQTPKHLITATGQRVTLRCSPRSGDLSVYWYQQSLDQGLQFLIQYYNGEERAKGNILERFSAQQFPDLHSELNLSSLELGDSALYFCASSVIPGTGELFFGEGSRLTVL.

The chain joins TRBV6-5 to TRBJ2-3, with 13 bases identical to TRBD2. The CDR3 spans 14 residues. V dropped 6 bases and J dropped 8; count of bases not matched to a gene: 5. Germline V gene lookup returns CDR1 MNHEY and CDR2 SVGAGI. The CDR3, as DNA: TGTGCCAGCAGACTAGCGGGAGGGCAGGGTACGCAGTATTTT. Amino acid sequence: CASRLAGGQGTQYF.

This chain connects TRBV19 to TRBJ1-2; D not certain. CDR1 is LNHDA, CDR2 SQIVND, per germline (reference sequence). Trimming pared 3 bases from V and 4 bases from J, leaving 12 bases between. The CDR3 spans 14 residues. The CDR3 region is CASSILYSPYGYTF. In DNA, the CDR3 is TGTGCCAGTAGTATCCTCTACAGCCCCTATGGCTACACCTTC.

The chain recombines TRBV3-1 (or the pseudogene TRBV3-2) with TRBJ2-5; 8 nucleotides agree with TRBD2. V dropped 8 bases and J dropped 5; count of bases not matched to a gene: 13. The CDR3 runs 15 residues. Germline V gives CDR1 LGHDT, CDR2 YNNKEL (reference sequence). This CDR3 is CASSPRGGVLETQYF. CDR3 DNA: TGTGCCAGCTCCCCTCGGGGGGGAGTTCTGGAGACCCAGTACTTC.

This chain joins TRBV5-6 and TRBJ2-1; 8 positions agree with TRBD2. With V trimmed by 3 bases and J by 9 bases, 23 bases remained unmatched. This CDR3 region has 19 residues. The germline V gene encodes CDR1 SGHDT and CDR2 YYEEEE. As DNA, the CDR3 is TGTGCCAGCAGCTCACCCGTAAATTTTGGACTAGCAGGCAGGAGTGAGCAGTTCTTC. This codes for CASSSPVNFGLAGRSEQFF.

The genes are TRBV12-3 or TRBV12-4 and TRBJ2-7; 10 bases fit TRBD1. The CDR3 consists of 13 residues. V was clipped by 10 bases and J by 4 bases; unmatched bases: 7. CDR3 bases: TGTGCCACCACCCTGGGACAGGGGTACGAGCAGTACTTC. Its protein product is CATTLGQGYEQYF.

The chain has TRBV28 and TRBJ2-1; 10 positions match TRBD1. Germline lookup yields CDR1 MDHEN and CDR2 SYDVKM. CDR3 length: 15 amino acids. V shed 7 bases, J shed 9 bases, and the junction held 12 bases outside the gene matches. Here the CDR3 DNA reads TGTGCCAGCACCTATCCGGGACAGGGGATGAGTGAGCAGTTCTTC. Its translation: CASTYPGQGMSEQFF.

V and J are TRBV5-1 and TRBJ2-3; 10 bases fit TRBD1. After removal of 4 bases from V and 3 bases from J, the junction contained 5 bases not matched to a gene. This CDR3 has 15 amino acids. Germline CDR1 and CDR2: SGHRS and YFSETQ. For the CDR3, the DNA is TGCGCCAGCAGCATCCCGGGACAGGGGACAGATACGCAGTATTTT. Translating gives CASSIPGQGTDTQYF.

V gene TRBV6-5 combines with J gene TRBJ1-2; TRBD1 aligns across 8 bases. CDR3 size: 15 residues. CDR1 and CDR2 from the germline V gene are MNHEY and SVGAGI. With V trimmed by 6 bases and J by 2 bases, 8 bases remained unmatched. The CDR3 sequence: CASRLTWTGNYGYTF. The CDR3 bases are TGTGCCAGCAGACTAACCTGGACAGGGAACTATGGCTACACCTTC.

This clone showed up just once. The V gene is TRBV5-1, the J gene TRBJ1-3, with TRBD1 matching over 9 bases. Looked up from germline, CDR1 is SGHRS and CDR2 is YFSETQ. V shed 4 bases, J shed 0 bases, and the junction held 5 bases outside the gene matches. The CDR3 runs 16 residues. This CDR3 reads CASSPVTGGSGNTIYF. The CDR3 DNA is TGCGCCAGCAGCCCCGTGACAGGGGGCTCTGGAAACACCATATATTTT.

CDR3 protein: CASSLKAGGGEQYF. DNA of the CDR3: TGTGCCAGCAGCTTAAAAGCGGGAGGGGGCGAGCAGTACTTC. The chain recombines TRBV7-8 with TRBJ2-7; TRBD2 agrees at 10 bases. This CDR3 contains 14 residues. CDR1 is SGHVS, CDR2 FQNEAQ, per germline. After removal of 2 bases from V and 6 bases from J, the junction contained 4 bases not matched to a gene.

CDR3 sequence (DNA): TGTGCCAGCAGCCCTCCCTCAGCGCCGACTACCGGGGAGCTGTTTTTT. This translates into CASSPPSAPTTGELFF. This chain joins TRBV5-4 and TRBJ2-2; no reliable D call. The CDR3 runs 16 residues. V dropped 4 bases and J dropped 5 bases, with 18 bases sitting between them. Germline V gene data show CDR1 as SGHNT and CDR2 as YYREEE (reference sequence).

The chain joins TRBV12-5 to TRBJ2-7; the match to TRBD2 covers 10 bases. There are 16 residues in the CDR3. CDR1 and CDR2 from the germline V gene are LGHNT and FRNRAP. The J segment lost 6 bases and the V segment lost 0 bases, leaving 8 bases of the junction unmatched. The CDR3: CASGLVLSSGSGEQYF. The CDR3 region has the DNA TGTGCTAGTGGTTTGGTGCTCTCTAGCGGGAGTGGCGAGCAGTACTTC.

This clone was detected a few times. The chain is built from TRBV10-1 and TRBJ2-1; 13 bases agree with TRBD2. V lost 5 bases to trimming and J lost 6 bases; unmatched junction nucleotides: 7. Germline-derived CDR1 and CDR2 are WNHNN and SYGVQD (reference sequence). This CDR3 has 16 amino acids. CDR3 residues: CASSPGTSGTSNEQFF. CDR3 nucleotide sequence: TGCGCCAGCAGTCCCGGGACTAGCGGGACCTCCAATGAGCAGTTCTTC.

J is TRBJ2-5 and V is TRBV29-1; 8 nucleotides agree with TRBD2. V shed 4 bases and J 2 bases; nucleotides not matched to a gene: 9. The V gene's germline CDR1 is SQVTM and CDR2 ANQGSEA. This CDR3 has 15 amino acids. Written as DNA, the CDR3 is TGCAGCGTTGCTGGGGGCGGGAGGCGGCAAGAGACCCAGTACTTC. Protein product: CSVAGGGRRQETQYF. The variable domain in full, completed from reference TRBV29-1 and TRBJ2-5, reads SAVISQKPSRDICQRGTSLTIQCQVDSQVTMMFWYRQQPGQSLTLIATANQGSEATYESGFVIDKFPISRPNLTFSTLTVSNMSPEDSSIYLCSVAGGGRRQETQYFGPGTRLLVL.